These 25 T cell receptor beta chains were sequenced from one sample in a study of shared clonotypes between healthy human individuals (dated by TCRdb to 2018 to 2021). CD8 naive samples were obtained by positive selection for CCR7 among CD45RO-negative cells, yielding a CD45RA+CCR7+ population from which TemRA cells were excluded. Library preparation used the immunoSEQ multiplex PCR assay. The table was pulled from immuneACCESS by TCRdb, which kept in-frame rearrangements only. Such tables lose some clones; where checked, under half of the loss comes from unresolved V genes, and the rest has no known cause. A total of some 2,100,000 clones appear in this sample, about 92% of them only once. The top ten clones comprise under 2% of the sample. The sample was naive CD8+ T cells from PBMCs. This specimen's cell subset or site label, interpreted: CD45RA+CCR7+. The receptors derive from a young man in good health. Some clones in this sample may be carry-over from other donors' samples.

The gene calls are TRBV7-6 and TRBJ2-1; 11 nucleotides align to TRBD1. Germline V CDR1 and CDR2: SGHVS, FNYEAQ. V shed 0 bases, J shed 8 bases, and the junction held 9 bases outside the gene matches. The CDR3 runs to 17 residues. CDR3 sequence (DNA): TGTGCCAGCAGCTTAGCATTCGGGGACAGGGGGATCGATGAGCAGTTCTTC. Translated: CASSLAFGDRGIDEQFF.

In regard to this clone: This sample includes further DNA sequences coding for the same CDR3. The J gene is TRBJ2-7, the V gene TRBV27; D ambiguous. The germline V gene has CDR1 MNHEY and CDR2 SMNVEV (reference sequence). V was cut by 2 bases and J by 0 bases, with 8 bases left in between. CDR3 length: 14 amino acids. This chain's CDR3 is CASSLLVSSYEQYF. In nucleotides, the CDR3 is TGTGCCAGCAGTTTACTGGTCAGCTCCTACGAGCAGTACTTC.

This rearrangement joins TRBV6-6 to TRBJ2-7, with TRBD1 matching over 8 bases. The germline gives CDR1 MNHNY, CDR2 SVGAGI (reference sequence). This CDR3 is 15 amino acids long. V shed 1 base, J shed 1 base, and the junction held 3 bases outside the gene matches. The CDR3 DNA reads TGTGCCAGCAGTTACTTACAGGGGGAATCCTACGAGCAGTACTTC. Translating it yields CASSYLQGESYEQYF.

Turning to this clone: Compared with germline, one end of the junction differs, possibly owing to a read error. The chain employs TRBV14 and TRBJ2-1; no firm D call. This CDR3 has 15 residues. CDR1 SGHDN and CDR2 FVKESK come from the germline V gene. The CDR3 DNA sequence: TGTGCCAGCGGCCAAAGGAACCTCCAGTGGGATGAGCAGTTCTTC. Translating gives CASGQRNLQWDEQFF.

The chain uses TRBV4-2 and TRBJ1-2; no firm D call. The germline gives CDR1 LGHNA, CDR2 YNFKEQ. The CDR3 spans 20 residues. V was pared by 2 bases and J by 3 bases, with 28 bases between. CDR3 protein: CASSQTLFNTLTGRDYGYTF. In DNA form, the CDR3 reads TGTGCCAGCAGCCAAACCCTCTTCAACACCCTTACCGGTCGTGACTATGGCTACACCTTC.

This chain uses TRBV6-5 with TRBJ1-4; TRBD1 might be the D (5 bases). Per the germline V gene, CDR1 is MNHEY and CDR2 is SVGAGI. V lost 0 bases, J lost 8 bases, and 13 bases lay in between. There are 15 residues in the CDR3. CDR3 bases: TGTGCCAGCAGTTACTCGAAGGGGTTTGGGGAAAAACTGTTTTTT. Encoded protein: CASSYSKGFGEKLFF.

The chain carries TRBV7-3 and TRBJ2-1; 13 positions match TRBD2. This CDR3 has 17 residues. Germline CDR1 reads SGHTA; CDR2 reads FQGTGA. J lost 6 bases, V lost 1 base, and 6 bases had no gene match. The CDR3: CASSLSGLAGEGNEQFF. Written as DNA, the CDR3 is TGTGCCAGCAGCTTAAGTGGACTAGCGGGAGAAGGCAATGAGCAGTTCTTC.

V is TRBV7-2 and J is TRBJ1-2; tentative D call: TRBD1 (5 bases). The CDR3 consists of 13 residues. The V end was cut by 6 bases, the J end by 5 bases, with 13 bases between. Germline values: CDR1 SGHTA, CDR2 FQGNSA. CDR3 sequence: CASRRRDWYGYTF. CDR3 sequence (DNA): TGTGCCAGCAGGCGGCGGGACTGGTATGGCTACACCTTC.

A note on this clone: At one end, the junction sequence differs from germline, possibly due to a read error. This chain connects TRBV18 to TRBJ2-1; TRBD1 aligns across 8 bases. Germline V gene data show CDR1 as KGHSH and CDR2 as LQKENI. CDR3 length: 18 amino acids. DNA for the CDR3: TGTGCCAGCTCACCGCTGCGGCAGGGGGCCCTCTTAGACAAGGAGCAGTTCTTC. As protein: CASSPLRQGALLDKEQFF.

In the case of this clone: Other DNA sequences from this sample encode an identical CDR3 as well. The chain employs TRBV6-5 and TRBJ1-1; D might be TRBD1 (6 bases). The germline V and J ends were trimmed by 6 bases and 1 base, with 9 bases remaining between them. CDR1 and CDR2 (germline): MNHEY, SVGAGI. CDR3 length: 13 residues. The CDR3 sequence: CASSPTGNTEAFF. DNA for the CDR3: TGTGCCAGCAGCCCGACAGGGAACACTGAAGCTTTCTTT.

The chain combines TRBV29-1 with TRBJ2-7; D not certain. Per the germline V gene, CDR1 is SQVTM and CDR2 is ANQGSEA. The CDR3 totals 12 residues. Trimming took off 4 bases at V and 3 bases at J, with 10 bases between the two ends. Written as DNA, the CDR3 is TGCAGCGTTGGCTACTCGAACTACGAGCAGTACTTC. This sequence encodes CSVGYSNYEQYF.

The chain is built from TRBV5-6 and TRBJ2-2; tentative D call: TRBD2 (6 bases). CDR1 is SGHDT, CDR2 YYEEEE, per germline. The CDR3 consists of 14 residues. V lost 0 bases and J 4 bases, leaving 7 bases between the germline ends. The CDR3 loop is CASSLDGGTGELFF. CDR3 nucleotide sequence: TGTGCCAGCAGCTTGGACGGGGGCACCGGGGAGCTGTTTTTT. The variable domain in full, with the rest retrieved from reference TRBV5-6 and TRBJ2-2, is DAGVTQSPTHLIKTRGQQVTLRCSPKSGHDTVSWYQQALGQGPQFIFQYYEEEERQRGNFPDRFSGHQFPNYSSELNVNALLLGDSALYLCASSLDGGTGELFFGEGSRLTVL.

The rearrangement joins TRBV9 to TRBJ2-3, with 10 bases fitting TRBD2. Germline CDR1 is SGDLS and CDR2 is YYNGEE. The CDR3 runs 16 residues. J gave up 4 bases and V 0 bases, and 5 bases lay outside the gene matches. The CDR3 DNA reads as TGTGCCAGCAGCGTAGGGCCTAGCGGGAGTGCAGATACGCAGTATTTT. This translates into CASSVGPSGSADTQYF. Looking up the rest from reference TRBV9 and TRBJ2-3 gives the full variable domain: DSGVTQTPKHLITATGQRVTLRCSPRSGDLSVYWYQQSLDQGLQFLIQYYNGEERAKGNILERFSAQQFPDLHSELNLSSLELGDSALYFCASSVGPSGSADTQYFGPGTRLTVL.

The V call is TRBV5-6, the J call TRBJ1-1; D not certain. The CDR3 loop spans 13 amino acids. The ends were cut back, 1 base at V and 3 bases at J, with 7 bases in the middle. CDR1 SGHDT and CDR2 YYEEEE come from the germline V gene. As DNA, the CDR3 is TGTGCCAGCAGCTTGCAGAGTGACACTGAAGCTTTCTTT. It codes for CASSLQSDTEAFF.

This clone occurred once. The same CDR3 arises from other DNA sequences in this sample as well. V is TRBV11-2 and J is TRBJ1-1; D remains unclear. The V end lost 4 bases, the J end lost 6 bases, and 9 bases lay between the germline ends. The germline CDR1 and CDR2 sequences are SGHAT and FQNNGV. CDR3 size: 12 residues. This chain's CDR3 is CASSSGGPEAFF. CDR3 bases: TGTGCCAGCAGCTCCGGCGGGCCTGAAGCTTTCTTT.

The J gene is TRBJ1-2, the V gene TRBV5-1; 7 positions match TRBD1. In germline, CDR1 is SGHRS, CDR2 YFSETQ. V shed 1 base, J shed 6 bases, and the junction held 6 bases outside the gene matches. This CDR3 is 14 amino acids long. The CDR3 loop reads CASSLNRGEDGYTF. The DNA for the CDR3 is TGCGCCAGCAGCTTGAACAGGGGCGAGGATGGCTACACCTTC.

The chain links TRBV5-1 to TRBJ2-3; 7 bases map to TRBD1. Germline-derived CDR1 and CDR2 are SGHRS and YFSETQ. The CDR3 is made up of 15 amino acids. The trim removed 1 base at V and 2 bases at J, leaving 4 bases unmatched. The chain's CDR3 is CASSLKDRTTDTQYF. The CDR3 DNA reads TGCGCCAGCAGCTTGAAGGACAGGACCACAGATACGCAGTATTTT.

The gene calls are TRBV2 and TRBJ2-1; no definite D call. Looked up from germline, CDR1 is SNHLY and CDR2 is FYNNEI. The CDR3 runs 14 residues. V was shortened by 0 bases and J by 4 bases, with 7 bases between the two germline ends. CDR3 DNA sequence: TGTGCCAGCAGTGAAGCGCCAACTTACAATGAGCAGTTCTTC. Protein: CASSEAPTYNEQFF. The complete variable domain, with remaining parts taken from reference TRBV2 and TRBJ2-1, reads EPEVTQTPSHQVTQMGQEVILRCVPISNHLYFYWYRQILGQKVEFLVSFYNNEISEKSEIFDDQFSVERPDGSNFTLKIRSTKLEDSAMYFCASSEAPTYNEQFFGPGTRLTVL.

This clone was recorded only once. The chain uses TRBV4-3 and TRBJ2-1; a possible D gene is TRBD2 (5 bases). This CDR3 contains 18 residues. Germline loops: CDR1 LGHNA, CDR2 YSLEER. V was pared by 0 bases and J by 3 bases, with 18 bases between. The DNA of the CDR3 is TGCGCCAGCAGCCAAGATCCCCACGGAGCGGAGAGCTACAATGAGCAGTTCTTC. This encodes CASSQDPHGAESYNEQFF.

This clone was counted a single time. The chain carries TRBV19 and TRBJ2-3, with 10 positions matching TRBD2. Trimming removed 1 base from V and 4 bases from J; junction bases left unmatched: 8. From germline, CDR1 is LNHDA and CDR2 SQIVND (reference sequence). This CDR3 region has 17 residues. CDR3 protein: CASSIGLAGGSADTQYF. DNA of the CDR3: TGTGCCAGTAGTATAGGGTTAGCGGGAGGCTCGGCAGATACGCAGTATTTT.

The chain combines TRBV11-2 with TRBJ2-3; D is tentatively TRBD1 or TRBD2 (5 bases each). The CDR3 totals 13 residues. V lost 5 bases to trimming and J lost 5 bases, with 11 bases between them. Per germline, CDR1 SGHAT and CDR2 FQNNGV. CDR3 loop: CASSLGTGDTQYF. The CDR3 DNA reads TGTGCCAGCAGCCTTGGGACGGGAGATACGCAGTATTTT.

The chain combines TRBV28 with TRBJ2-7; 7 bases match TRBD1. In germline, CDR1 is MDHEN, CDR2 SYDVKM. After removal of 8 bases from V and 0 bases from J, the junction contained 4 bases not matched to a gene. The CDR3 extends over 13 amino acids. The CDR3, as DNA: TGTGCCAGCTCAGGGGGAAGCTCCTACGAGCAGTACTTC. This translates into CASSGGSSYEQYF.

The chain couples TRBV10-3 to TRBJ2-1, with 11 bases that match TRBD2. The trim removed 2 bases at V and 4 bases at J, leaving 4 bases unmatched. This CDR3 is 16 amino acids long. Germline V gene sequence: CDR1 ENHRY, CDR2 SYGVKD. CDR3: CAISETSGSEYNEQFF. DNA of the CDR3: TGTGCCATCAGTGAGACTAGCGGGAGTGAGTACAATGAGCAGTTCTTC.

V usage is TRBV13 and J usage is TRBJ2-7; 12 bases are a match to TRBD2. V lost 5 bases, J lost 5 bases, and 7 bases stayed unmatched. This CDR3 spans 15 amino acids. The V gene's germline CDR1 is PRHDT and CDR2 FYEKMQ (reference sequence). CDR3 region: CASSPGLAGTHEQYF. The CDR3, as DNA: TGTGCCAGCAGCCCAGGACTAGCGGGAACCCACGAGCAGTACTTC.

The CDR3 reads CASRSGGGYTEAFF. CDR3 bases: TGTGCCAGCAGATCAGGGGGGGGTTACACTGAAGCTTTCTTT. The J gene is TRBJ1-1, the V gene TRBV2; 7 nucleotides align to TRBD1. V shed 6 bases, J shed 3 bases, and the junction held 7 bases outside the gene matches. Germline CDR1 SNHLY, CDR2 FYNNEI. CDR3 length equals 14 residues.